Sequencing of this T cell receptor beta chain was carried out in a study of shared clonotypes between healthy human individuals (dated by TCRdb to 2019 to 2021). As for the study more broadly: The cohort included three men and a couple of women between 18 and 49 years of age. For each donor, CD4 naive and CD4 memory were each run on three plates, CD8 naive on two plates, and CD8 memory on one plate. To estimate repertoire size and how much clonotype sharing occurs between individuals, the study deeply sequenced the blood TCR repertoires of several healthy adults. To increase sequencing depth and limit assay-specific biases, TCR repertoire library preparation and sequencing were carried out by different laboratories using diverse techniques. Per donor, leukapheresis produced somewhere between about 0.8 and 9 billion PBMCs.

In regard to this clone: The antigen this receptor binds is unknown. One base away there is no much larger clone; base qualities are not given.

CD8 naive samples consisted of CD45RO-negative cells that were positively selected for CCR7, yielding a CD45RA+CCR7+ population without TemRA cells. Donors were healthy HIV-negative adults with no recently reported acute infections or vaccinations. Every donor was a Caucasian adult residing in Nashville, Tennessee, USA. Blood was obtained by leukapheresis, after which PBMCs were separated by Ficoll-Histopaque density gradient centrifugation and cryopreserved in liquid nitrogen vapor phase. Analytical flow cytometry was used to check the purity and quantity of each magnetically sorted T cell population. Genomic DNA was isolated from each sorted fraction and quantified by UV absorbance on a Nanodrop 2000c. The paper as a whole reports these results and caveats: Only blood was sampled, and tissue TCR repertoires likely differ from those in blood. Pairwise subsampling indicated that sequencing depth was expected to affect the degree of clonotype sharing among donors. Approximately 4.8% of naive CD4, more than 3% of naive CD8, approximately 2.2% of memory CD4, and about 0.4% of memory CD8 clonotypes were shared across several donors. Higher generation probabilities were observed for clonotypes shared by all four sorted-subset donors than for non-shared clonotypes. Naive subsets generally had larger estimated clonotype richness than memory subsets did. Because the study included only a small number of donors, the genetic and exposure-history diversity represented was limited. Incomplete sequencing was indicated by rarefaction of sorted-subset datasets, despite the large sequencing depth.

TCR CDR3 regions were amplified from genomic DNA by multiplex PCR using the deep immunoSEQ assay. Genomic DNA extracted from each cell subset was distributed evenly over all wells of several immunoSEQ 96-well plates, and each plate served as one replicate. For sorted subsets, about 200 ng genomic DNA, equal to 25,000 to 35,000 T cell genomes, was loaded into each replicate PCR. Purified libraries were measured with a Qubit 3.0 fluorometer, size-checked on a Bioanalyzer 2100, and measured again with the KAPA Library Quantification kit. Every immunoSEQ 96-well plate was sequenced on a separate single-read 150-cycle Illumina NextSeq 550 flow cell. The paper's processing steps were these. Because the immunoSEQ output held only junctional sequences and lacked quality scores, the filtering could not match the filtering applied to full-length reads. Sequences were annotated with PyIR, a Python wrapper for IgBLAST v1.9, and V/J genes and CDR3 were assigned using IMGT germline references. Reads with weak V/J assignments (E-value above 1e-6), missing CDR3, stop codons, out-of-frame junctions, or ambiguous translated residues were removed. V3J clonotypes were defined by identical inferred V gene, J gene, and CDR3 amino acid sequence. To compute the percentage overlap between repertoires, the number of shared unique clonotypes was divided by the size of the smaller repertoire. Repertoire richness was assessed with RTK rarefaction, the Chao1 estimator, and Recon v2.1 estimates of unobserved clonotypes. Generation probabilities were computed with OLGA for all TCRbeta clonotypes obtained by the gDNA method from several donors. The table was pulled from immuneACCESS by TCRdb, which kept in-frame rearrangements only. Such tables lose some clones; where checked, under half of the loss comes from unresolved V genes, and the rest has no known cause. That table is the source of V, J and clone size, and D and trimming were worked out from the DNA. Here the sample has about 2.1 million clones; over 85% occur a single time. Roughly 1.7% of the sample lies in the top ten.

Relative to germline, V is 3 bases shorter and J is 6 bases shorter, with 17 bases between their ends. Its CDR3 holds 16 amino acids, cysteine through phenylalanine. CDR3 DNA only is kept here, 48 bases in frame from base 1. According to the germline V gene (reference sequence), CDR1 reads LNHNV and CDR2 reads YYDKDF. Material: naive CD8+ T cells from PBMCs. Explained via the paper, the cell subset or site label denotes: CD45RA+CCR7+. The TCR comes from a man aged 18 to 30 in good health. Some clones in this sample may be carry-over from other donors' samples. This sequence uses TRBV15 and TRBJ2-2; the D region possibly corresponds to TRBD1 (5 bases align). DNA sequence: TGTGCCACCAGCAGTGATGATAGGGGTCATGCCGGGGAGCTGTTTTTT. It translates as CATSSDDRGHAGELFF.